The T cell receptor (beta chain) under discussion was sequenced for a study of cytomegalovirus exposure and HLA in healthy donors. Looked up from germline, CDR1 is LGHNT and CDR2 is FRNRAP. The V and J ends lost 7 bases and 6 bases respectively, with 12 bases between them. The CDR3 is 12 residues long. PCR primers comprised 60 Vbeta and 13 Jbeta primers. TCRdb keeps only in-frame clones here, not all; method: immunoSEQ multiplex PCR. There are roughly 120,000 clones in the sample; roughly four fifths occur only once, and about 13% lies in the top ten. This clone was seen only a few times. This chain connects TRBV12-5 to TRBJ1-1; D gene uncertain. The receptor was isolated from an older woman in good health and CMV-seropositive. Material for sequencing was PBMCs. CDR3 residues: CASALTTPEAFF. CDR3 coding DNA: TGTGCTAGTGCCCTAACGACTCCTGAAGCTTTCTTT.